The source of this TCR beta chain is a study of T cells in localized non-small cell lung cancer. The study, taken as a whole, reports: Uninvolved nearby lung showed the greatest T cell clonality, exceeding that found in tumor. The study detected a median roughly 61 of the top 100 tumor clones in adjacent lung. Only one tumor region was sequenced, so heterogeneity remains possible.

The V segment lost 6 bases and the J segment 2 bases; nucleotides outside the gene matches: 7. This CDR3 has 17 amino acids. Looked up from germline, CDR1 is MNHGY and CDR2 is SAAAGT. TCRdb's copy holds only in-frame clones and misses some; the assay was immunoSEQ multiplex PCR. There are over 950 clones in the sample; about 26% occur only once, and about 8.1% lies in the top ten. This clone has more than one count but fewer than ten. The target antigen is unknown. Atypia-free adjacent lung was sampled at least 2 cm beyond the tumor margin. The TCR sequence derives from a male donor aged 60 or older with stage II lung adenocarcinoma. The chain uses TRBV6-8 and TRBJ2-6; 10 bases fit TRBD1. The material was normal lung tissue next to the tumor, obtained before any cancer treatment. CDR3 in amino acids: CASRGTGEFPGANVLTF. The CDR3, as DNA: TGTGCCAGCAGGGGGACAGGGGAGTTTCCTGGGGCCAACGTCCTGACTTTC.